A selection of T cell receptor beta chains follows, all from one sample in a study of immune evolution from preneoplasia to lung adenocarcinoma. Data came from immunoSEQ multiplex PCR; TCRdb stores just in-frame clones and leaves some out. The profile shows 5,000 to 8,000 clones, roughly 73% of them singletons. The material sequenced was FFPE lung adenocarcinoma in situ tissue. These receptors were obtained from a donor at least 70 years old with lung adenocarcinoma. Each CDR3 is given without its conserved first and last residue.

j_gene: TRBJ1-6; v_gene: TRBV30; CDR3aa: AWRLNSPLH
j_gene: TRBJ2-3; v_gene: TRBV6-1; CDR3aa: ASRPTTDTQY
j_gene: TRBJ1-2; v_gene: TRBV30; CDR3aa: AWSRGRGNYGYT
j_gene: TRBJ1-1; v_gene: TRBV6-5; CDR3aa: ASLTDWGGNTEAF
j_gene: TRBJ2-7; v_gene: TRBV6-1; CDR3aa: ASSDRGRAGEQY
j_gene: TRBJ1-4; v_gene: TRBV7-2; CDR3aa: ASSLGQTNEKLF
j_gene: TRBJ1-3; v_gene: TRBV9; CDR3aa: ASSAHRAGNTIY
j_gene: TRBJ2-5; v_gene: TRBV28; CDR3aa: ASRRDRGRETQY
j_gene: TRBJ2-7; v_gene: TRBV28; CDR3aa: ASSLDTTYEQY
j_gene: TRBJ2-3; v_gene: TRBV30; CDR3aa: AWSESGRAFGTDTQY
j_gene: TRBJ1-4; v_gene: TRBV18; CDR3aa: ASSPGPHNEKLF
j_gene: TRBJ1-2; v_gene: TRBV30; CDR3aa: AWSPYRQSGGYT
j_gene: TRBJ1-2; v_gene: TRBV7-9; CDR3aa: ASSPDYGYT
j_gene: TRBJ2-7; v_gene: TRBV28; CDR3aa: ATTGGPYEQY
j_gene: TRBJ1-1; v_gene: TRBV30; CDR3aa: ACWGTGGRWNTEAF
j_gene: TRBJ2-5; v_gene: TRBV11-2; CDR3aa: ASSLAGGPETQY